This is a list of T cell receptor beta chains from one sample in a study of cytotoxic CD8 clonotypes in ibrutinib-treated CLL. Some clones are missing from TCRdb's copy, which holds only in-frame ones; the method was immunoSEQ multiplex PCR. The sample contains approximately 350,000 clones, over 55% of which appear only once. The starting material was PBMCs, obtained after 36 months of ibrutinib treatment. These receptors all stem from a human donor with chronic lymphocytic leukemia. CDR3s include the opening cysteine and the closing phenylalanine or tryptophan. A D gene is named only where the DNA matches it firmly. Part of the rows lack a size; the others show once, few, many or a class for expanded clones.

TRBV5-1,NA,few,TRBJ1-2,CASSLRDGRANYGYTF,TGCGCCAGCAGCTTGAGGGACGGTAGAGCTAACTATGGCTACACCTTC
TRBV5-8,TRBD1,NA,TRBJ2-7,CASSLAGQGAYEQYF,TGTGCCAGCAGCTTGGCCGGGCAGGGGGCCTACGAGCAGTACTTC
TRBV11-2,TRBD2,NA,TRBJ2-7,CASSPGLSYEQYF,TGTGCCAGCAGCCCGGGACTAAGCTACGAGCAGTACTTC
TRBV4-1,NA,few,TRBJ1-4,CASSLHGQANEKLFF,TGCGCCAGCAGCCTGCATGGGCAGGCAAATGAAAAACTGTTTTTT
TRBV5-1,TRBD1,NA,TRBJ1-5,CASSTGDGQPQHF,TGCGCCAGCAGCACAGGGGACGGTCAGCCCCAGCATTTT
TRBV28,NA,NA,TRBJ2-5,CASGAVGQGPQETQYF,TGTGCCAGCGGGGCCGTGGGACAAGGGCCGCAAGAGACCCAGTACTTC
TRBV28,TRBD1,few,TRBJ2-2,CASRRTGGTGELFF,TGTGCCAGCAGACGGACAGGAGGCACCGGGGAGCTGTTTTTT
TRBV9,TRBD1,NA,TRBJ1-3,CASRTGSSGNTIYF,TGTGCCAGTAGGACAGGGAGCTCTGGAAACACCATATATTTT
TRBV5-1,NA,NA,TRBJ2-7,CASKLGDEQYF,TGCGCCAGCAAACTAGGGGACGAGCAGTACTTC
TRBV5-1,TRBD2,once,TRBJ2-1,CASSLELAGVTEQFF,TGCGCCAGCAGCTTGGAACTAGCGGGAGTCACAGAGCAGTTCTTC
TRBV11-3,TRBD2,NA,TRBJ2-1,CASSLENGGAYNEQFF,TGTGCCAGCAGCTTAGAAAACGGGGGGGCTTACAATGAGCAGTTCTTC
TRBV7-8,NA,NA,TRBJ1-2,CASSPGGYLHYGYTF,TGTGCCAGCAGCCCCGGAGGGTATCTACACTATGGCTACACCTTC
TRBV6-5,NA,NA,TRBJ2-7,CASRTGTITYEQYF,TGTGCCAGCAGAACCGGGACAATAACCTACGAGCAGTACTTC
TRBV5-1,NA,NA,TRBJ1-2,CASKDGVYGYTF,TGCGCCAGCAAAGATGGGGTCTATGGCTACACCTTC
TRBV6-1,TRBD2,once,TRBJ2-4,CASSVFGRTSGGAKNIQYF,TGTGCCAGCAGTGTATTCGGACGGACTAGCGGGGGGGCCAAAAACATTCAGTACTTC
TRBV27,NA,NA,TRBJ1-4,CASSSRPTLATNEKLFF,TGTGCCAGCAGTTCCCGCCCCACACTTGCAACTAATGAAAAACTGTTTTTT
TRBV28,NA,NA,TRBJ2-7,CASSLGGARYEQYF,TGTGCCAGCAGTTTGGGGGGCGCCCGTTACGAGCAGTACTTC